Presented here are 12 T cell receptor beta chains from one specimen sequenced in a study of T cells in localized non-small cell lung cancer. TCRdb's copy holds only in-frame clones and misses some; the assay was immunoSEQ multiplex PCR. Of tens of thousands of clones listed, about 88% are singletons. The source material was peripheral blood, sampled before any cancer treatment. All receptors derive from a female donor at least 60 years old with stage I squamous cell lung carcinoma.

The chain uses TRBV19 and TRBJ2-7, with D perhaps TRBD1 (7 bases). The V end was cut by 5 bases, the J end by 7 bases, with 12 bases between. Germline V gene sequence: CDR1 LNHDA, CDR2 SQIVND (reference sequence). The CDR3 contains 12 residues. CDR3 sequence (DNA): TGTGCCAGTAGTGGACAGGCGGGGGAGCAGTACTTC. Translating it yields CASSGQAGEQYF.

This clone was detected once. The chain employs TRBV4-2 and TRBJ2-5; TRBD1 is a possible D gene (6 bases). CDR1 and CDR2 (germline): LGHNA, YNFKEQ. Trimming left V 0 bases short and J 5 bases short, with 16 bases between. This CDR3 spans 16 amino acids. Written as DNA, the CDR3 is TGTGCCAGCAGCCAAGATGGACAGTCAGTCCGGGAGACCCAGTACTTC. Protein sequence: CASSQDGQSVRETQYF.

The chain uses TRBV6-5 and TRBJ2-7; the D gene is possibly TRBD1 (5 bases). V was shortened by 4 bases and J by 3 bases, with 16 bases between the two germline ends. The CDR3 length is 15 residues. Germline CDR1 MNHEY, CDR2 SVGAGI. The CDR3 bases are TGTGCCAGCAGTTCCAGGGCTCGGTCGCACTACGAGCAGTACTTC. Its protein product is CASSSRARSHYEQYF.

The chain couples TRBV6-4 to TRBJ2-3; 13 nucleotides line up with TRBD2. The V and J ends lost 6 bases and 5 bases, in that order; junction bases with no gene match: 5. The CDR3 is 15 amino acids. Germline CDR1 and CDR2: MRHNA and SNTAGT. CDR3 DNA: TGTGCCAGCAGCCGACTAGCGGGAGGCGGAGATACGCAGTATTTT. Encoded protein: CASSRLAGGGDTQYF.

This clone has only a few counts. The rearrangement uses TRBV19 and TRBJ1-2, with TRBD1 as a possible D gene (5 bases). The CDR3 consists of 14 residues. Deletions cut 3 bases from V and 8 bases from J, with 16 bases between. Per the germline V gene, CDR1 is LNHDA and CDR2 is SQIVND (reference sequence). This CDR3 reads CASSIEEGLGGYTF. CDR3 nucleotides: TGTGCCAGTAGTATTGAGGAGGGGCTGGGCGGCTACACCTTC.

This chain connects TRBV5-5 to TRBJ2-3; D not certain. Germline V gene data show CDR1 as SGHKS and CDR2 as YYEKEE (reference sequence). V lost 6 bases, J lost 3 bases, and 23 bases lay in between. The CDR3 totals 17 residues. The CDR3 here is CASMTPIVSTSTDTQYF. The CDR3 DNA reads TGTGCCAGCATGACTCCAATAGTGTCTACGTCGACAGATACGCAGTATTTT.

The J gene is TRBJ1-5, the V gene TRBV19; maybe TRBD1 (5 bases). Germline V gives CDR1 LNHDA, CDR2 SQIVND (reference sequence). The CDR3 length is 14 residues. The V end was cut by 5 bases, the J end by 4 bases, with 12 bases between. As DNA, the CDR3 is TGTGCCAGTAGTCCCCGGGGGGTTAATCAGCCCCAGCATTTT. It encodes CASSPRGVNQPQHF.

This clone was observed a single time. The V call is TRBV18, the J call TRBJ2-3; 8 bases are shared with TRBD1. The germline V gene encodes CDR1 KGHSH and CDR2 LQKENI. V gave up 1 base and J gave up 2 bases; unmatched junction bases: 5. This CDR3 is built from 16 residues. The CDR3 sequence: CASSPRQGSTTDTQYF. CDR3 DNA: TGTGCCAGCTCACCACGACAGGGGTCTACCACAGATACGCAGTATTTT. Complete variable domain (other parts from reference TRBV18 and TRBJ2-3): NAGVMQNPRHLVRRRGQEARLRCSPMKGHSHVYWYRQLPEEGLKFMVYLQKENIIDESGMPKERFSAEFPKEGPSILRIQQVVRGDSAAYFCASSPRQGSTTDTQYFGPGTRLTVL.

The gene calls are TRBV4-2 and TRBJ1-2; 9 nucleotides line up with TRBD1. V lost 0 bases and J lost 2; bases outside the gene matches: 1. The CDR3 runs to 15 residues. The germline gives CDR1 LGHNA, CDR2 YNFKEQ. As DNA, the CDR3 is TGTGCCAGCAGCCAAGAGGGGACAGGGAACTATGGCTACACCTTC. It specifies CASSQEGTGNYGYTF.

This chain uses TRBV2 with TRBJ1-6; D is undetermined. V was pared by 8 bases and J by 5 bases, with 7 bases between. The CDR3 is 12 residues long. The germline gives CDR1 SNHLY, CDR2 FYNNEI. Written as DNA, the CDR3 is TGTGCCAGCGGGTCAAATAATTCACCCCTCCACTTT. Translation gives CASGSNNSPLHF.

The chain couples TRBV5-1 to TRBJ2-7; TRBD2 aligns across 8 bases. The length of the CDR3 is 14 residues. The trim removed 1 base at V and 3 bases at J, leaving 3 bases unmatched. Germline V gene sequence: CDR1 SGHRS, CDR2 YFSETQ. Written as DNA, the CDR3 is TGCGCCAGCAGCTTGACTAGCGGCTTCTACGAGCAGTACTTC. Translated, it gives CASSLTSGFYEQYF.

The rearrangement links TRBV19 to TRBJ1-5, with TRBD1 matching over 9 bases. J lost 3 bases, V lost 4 bases, and 13 bases had no gene match. The CDR3 is made up of 18 amino acids. Germline CDR1 and CDR2: LNHDA and SQIVND (reference sequence). The CDR3 sequence is CASSTGTGTFVNNQPQHF. DNA for the CDR3: TGTGCCAGTAGTACCGGGACAGGGACCTTCGTAAACAATCAGCCCCAGCATTTT.